This entry lists 9 T cell receptor beta chains sequenced from one sample in a study of metastatic and nonmetastatic thyroid tumors. Prior to thyroid surgery, none of the patients had received any treatment. TCRdb re-clonotyped the PCR reads through MiXCR. This table has about 47,000 clones, around 23% appearing once. Sequencing input: blood. These receptors were collected from a male donor with papillary thyroid cancer or a benign thyroid nodule (not recorded which). Some clones in this sample may be carry-over from other donors' samples.

This clone was found a few times. This rearrangement joins TRBV6-1 to TRBJ2-7; D call uncertain. The CDR3 loop spans 13 amino acids. Germline V CDR1 and CDR2: MNHNS, SASEGT. Trimming took 2 bases from V and 7 from J, leaving 12 bases between them. The DNA of the CDR3 is TGTGCCAGCAGTGAACAAAACACCGGGGAGCAGTACTTC. Translating it yields CASSEQNTGEQYF.

This clone has more than one count but fewer than ten. The chain recombines TRBV9 with TRBJ2-7; 8 positions agree with TRBD2. Trimming at V came to 7 bases and at J to 6 bases, leaving 9 bases not matched to a gene. This CDR3 is built from 13 residues. CDR1 SGDLS and CDR2 YYNGEE come from the germline V gene. The CDR3 protein is CASGSGNHLEQYF. The CDR3 DNA sequence: TGTGCCAGCGGTAGCGGGAACCACCTCGAGCAGTACTTC.

By sample share, this clone is medium-sized. This sequence joins TRBV6-1 and TRBJ1-6; D is unresolved. Trimming took 8 bases from V and 7 from J, leaving 21 bases between them. This CDR3 comprises 16 residues. From germline, CDR1 is MNHNS and CDR2 SASEGT. CDR3 sequence (DNA): TGTGCCAGCCACCCCTTTTACATAGCGGGCAATTCACCCCTCCACTTT. This encodes CASHPFYIAGNSPLHF.

The chain uses TRBV13 and TRBJ2-6, with D maybe TRBD1 (6 bases). Trimming removed 5 bases at V and 7 bases at J, with 18 bases between. The CDR3 has 16 amino acids. CDR1 and CDR2 from the germline V gene are PRHDT and FYEKMQ (reference sequence). The CDR3 region is CASSDRMRSGANVLTF. CDR3 DNA: TGTGCCAGCAGCGACAGGATGCGCTCAGGAGCCAACGTCCTGACTTTC. The full variable domain, in which reference TRBV13 and TRBJ2-6 provide the parts outside the CDR3, is AAGVIQSPRHLIKEKRETATLKCYPIPRHDTVYWYQQGPGQDPQFLISFYEKMQSDKGSIPDRFSAQQFSDYHSELNMSSLELGDSALYFCASSDRMRSGANVLTFGAGSRLTVL.

This clone was found many times. It is likely a read error, because the conserved phenylalanine at the end of the CDR3 is missing. This rearrangement joins TRBV30 to TRBJ2-3; D not certain. CDR1 GTSNPN and CDR2 SVGIG come from the germline V gene (reference sequence). Trimming cost V 4 bases and J 5 bases, with 13 bases left between them. This CDR3 spans 13 amino acids. CDR3 coding DNA: TGTGCCTGGACCCCTCGACCGGGAGATACGCAGTATTCT. It is translated as CAWTPRPGDTQYS.

At least ten counts were recorded for this clone. The chain employs TRBV9 and TRBJ2-7; TRBD2 matches 7 bases. The J segment lost 3 bases and the V segment lost 3 bases, leaving 9 bases of the junction unmatched. CDR1 is SGDLS and CDR2 is YYNGEE in the germline V gene. The CDR3 runs to 15 residues. The CDR3 DNA follows: TGTGCCAGCAGCGGACGCGGGGGAGGACTCTACGAGCAGTACTTC. Translated, it gives CASSGRGGGLYEQYF.

V usage is TRBV20-1 and J usage is TRBJ2-5; perhaps TRBD1 as D (5 bases). With 3 bases removed from V and 2 bases from J, the gap between germline ends came to 13 bases. The CDR3 length is 14 residues. Germline V gives CDR1 DFQATT, CDR2 SNEGSKA (reference sequence). This CDR3 is CSASSGHKQETQYF. The DNA of the CDR3 is TGCAGTGCTAGCTCTGGACATAAACAAGAGACCCAGTACTTC.

In this sample, this clone turned up many times. V is TRBV2 and J is TRBJ1-5, with D possibly TRBD1 on 5 matching bases. V gave up 2 bases and J gave up 13 bases, with 12 bases separating them. CDR3 length equals 12 residues. Germline values: CDR1 SNHLY, CDR2 FYNNEI. The CDR3 nucleotides read TGTGCCAGCAGTGAAATGGACACCGAGCAGCATTTT. The encoded protein is CASSEMDTEQHF.

The chain couples TRBV30 to TRBJ2-7, with D unresolved. The CDR3 totals 16 residues. V lost 0 bases and J 2 bases, leaving 17 bases between the germline ends. Germline V gene sequence: CDR1 GTSNPN, CDR2 SVGIG (reference sequence). The CDR3 nucleotides read TGTGCCTGGAGTGTAGCCAAGGCAGCCAAGCCCTACGAGCAGTACTTC. It translates to CAWSVAKAAKPYEQYF.